This T cell receptor (beta chain) derives from a study of beta chain features in type 1 diabetes. To note about this clone: Its antigen remains unidentified.

Expressed TCRB transcripts were sequenced after all isolated RNA was converted to cDNA. Produced via immunoSEQ multiplex PCR; TCRdb's table is partial and in-frame only. The table includes about 470,000 clones, around 28% detected once. Trimming took 2 bases from V and 6 from J, leaving 16 bases between them. CDR3 length equals 15 residues. Germline CDR1 reads SGHDN; CDR2 reads FVKESK. Points from the study as a whole: Among all four CD4+ subsets, Type 1 diabetes patients had TCRB CDR3s that were moderately but significantly shorter.

Source material: naive CD4+ T cells from blood. The clonotype originates from a young man in good health. The V and J genes are TRBV14 and TRBJ2-5, with D perhaps assigned TRBD1 or TRBD2 (6 bases each). The CDR3 region is CASSQLWQGRKTQYF. In DNA, the CDR3 is TGTGCCAGCAGCCAACTATGGCAGGGGAGGAAGACCCAGTACTTC.